This TCR beta chain was documented in a study of T cells in Graves' hyperthyroidism and ophthalmopathy. The germline V gene encodes CDR1 SGHNT and CDR2 YENEEA. The V end was cut by 3 bases, the J end by 4 bases, with 15 bases between. The CDR3 extends over 15 amino acids. Using RNA transcripts as the source, TCR beta CDR3 regions were amplified. The TCR CDR3 was amplified in a first-round RT-PCR using the HTBI primer set. TCRdb redid the calling of the multiplex PCR reads with MiXCR, one entry per CDR3 protein. The table shows approximately 98,000 distinct CDR3 sequences, with 35% to 45% occurring only once. As regards this clonotype: The antigen is unknown.

General observations from the study: Prediction of ophthalmopathy progression came a median 6.5 months pre-onset.

The sample was peripheral blood or thyroid tissue (not recorded which). The sequence derives from a woman aged 25 to 45 with Graves' hyperthyroidism. The V call is TRBV11-3, the J call TRBJ1-1; D is possibly TRBD1 (5 bases). The CDR3 sequence is CASSLLGEGSTEAFF. As DNA, the CDR3 is TGTGCCAGCAGCTTGCTCGGGGAGGGGAGCACTGAAGCTTTCTTT.